These T cell receptor beta chains were read from a single sample in a study of blood T cells in healthy people across ages. In TCRdb, the 5' RACE reads were re-called with MiXCR into one record per CDR3 protein. Here the sample spans 600,000 to 900,000 distinct CDR3 sequences, around 25% being singletons. Another study also made use of these data, one on T cells of mothers and their children.

The sample comprised blood. The source of these receptors is a boy aged 5-17 years in good health. CDR3s include the opening cysteine and the closing phenylalanine or tryptophan. Each record gives: V gene, D gene, J gene, CDR3 protein. D genes are given only for firm matches.

TRBV5-4	-	TRBJ1-1	CASSLGYEGPNTEAFF
TRBV7-2	-	TRBJ2-6	CASSLNFRSGANVLTF
TRBV2	-	TRBJ1-5	CASRGPDQPQHF
TRBV12-5	TRBD2	TRBJ2-1	CASGQTSGPDNEQFF
TRBV25-1	-	TRBJ2-4	CASTGMSGIQYF
TRBV28	TRBD2	TRBJ2-2	CASGLSGMNTGELFF
TRBV10-2	-	TRBJ1-2	CASRPAGNYGYTF
TRBV15	TRBD2	TRBJ2-7	CATSTRGFYEQYF
TRBV2	-	TRBJ2-2	CASSGVSSNTGELFF
TRBV5-1	TRBD1	TRBJ1-1	CASSTRQGPTEAFF
TRBV3-1	TRBD1	TRBJ2-4	CASSQGPGTGKNIQYF
TRBV11-2	-	TRBJ1-1	CASGHQNTEAFF
TRBV27	TRBD2	-	CASSHSGGRYEQYF
TRBV20-1	-	TRBJ1-4	CSASGAGYEKLFF
TRBV4-1	-	TRBJ2-3	CASSPGRTVSTDTQYF
TRBV2	-	TRBJ2-7	CASSETGPEQYF
TRBV6-1	-	TRBJ2-7	CASMGASYEQYF
TRBV5-1	TRBD2	TRBJ2-5	CATSIAGSGGIQETQYF
TRBV20-1	-	TRBJ2-4	CSARAGALTTKNIQYF
TRBV30	-	TRBJ2-5	CALTEGTQYF
TRBV6-5	-	TRBJ1-2	CASKRSSLYGYTF
TRBV28	-	TRBJ1-4	CASSLWKGLNEKLFF
TRBV28	-	TRBJ2-5	CASSPQVETQYF